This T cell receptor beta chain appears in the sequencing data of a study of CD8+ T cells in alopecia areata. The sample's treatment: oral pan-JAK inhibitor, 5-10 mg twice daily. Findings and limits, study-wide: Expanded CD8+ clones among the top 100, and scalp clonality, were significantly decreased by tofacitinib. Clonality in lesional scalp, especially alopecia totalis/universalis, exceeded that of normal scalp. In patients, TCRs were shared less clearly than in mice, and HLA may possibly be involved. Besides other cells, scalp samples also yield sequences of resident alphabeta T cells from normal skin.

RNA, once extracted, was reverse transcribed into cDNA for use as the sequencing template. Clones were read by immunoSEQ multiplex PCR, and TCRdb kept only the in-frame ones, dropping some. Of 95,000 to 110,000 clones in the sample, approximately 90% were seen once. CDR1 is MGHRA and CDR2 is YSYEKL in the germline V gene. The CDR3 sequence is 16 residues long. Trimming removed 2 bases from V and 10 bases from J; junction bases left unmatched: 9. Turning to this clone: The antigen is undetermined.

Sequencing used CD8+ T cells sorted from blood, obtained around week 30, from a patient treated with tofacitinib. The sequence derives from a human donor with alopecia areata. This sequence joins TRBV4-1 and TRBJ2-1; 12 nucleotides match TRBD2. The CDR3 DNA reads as TGCGCCAGCAGCCAATCTAGCGGGGGGGCAGGATGGGAGCAGTTCTTC. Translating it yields CASSQSSGGAGWEQFF.